The T cell receptor beta chain described here comes from a study of beta chain features in type 1 diabetes. Notes on the study in general: Among type 1 diabetes patients, VDJ junctions had fewer insertions and more deletions.

The sequenced template was cDNA made from the entire isolated RNA. Sequencing used immunoSEQ multiplex PCR; TCRdb keeps in-frame clones, though not all of them. The sample shows around 500,000 clones, 30% of them seen only once. This CDR3 region has 15 residues. The germline V gene has CDR1 GTSNPN and CDR2 SVGIG (reference sequence). V lost 0 bases to trimming and J lost 4 bases, with 15 bases between them. To note about this clone: Its antigen is not known.

This receptor was obtained from a man younger than 30 in good health. The V gene is TRBV30, the J gene TRBJ1-2; perhaps TRBD1 as D (6 bases). Sequenced input: naive CD4+ T cells from blood. The CDR3 region is CAWSVQGSLAYGYTF. Here the CDR3 DNA reads TGTGCCTGGAGTGTACAGGGCAGTCTTGCCTATGGCTACACCTTC.